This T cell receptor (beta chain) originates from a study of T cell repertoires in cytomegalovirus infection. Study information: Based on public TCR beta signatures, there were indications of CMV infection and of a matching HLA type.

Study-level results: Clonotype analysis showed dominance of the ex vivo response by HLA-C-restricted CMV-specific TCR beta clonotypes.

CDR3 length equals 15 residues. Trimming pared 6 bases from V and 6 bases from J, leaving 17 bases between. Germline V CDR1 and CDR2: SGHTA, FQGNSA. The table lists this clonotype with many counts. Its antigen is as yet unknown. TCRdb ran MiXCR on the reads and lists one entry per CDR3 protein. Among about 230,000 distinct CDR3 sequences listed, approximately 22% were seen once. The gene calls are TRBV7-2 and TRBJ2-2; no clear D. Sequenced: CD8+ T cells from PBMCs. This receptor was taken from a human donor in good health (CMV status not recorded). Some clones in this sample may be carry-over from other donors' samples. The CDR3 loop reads CASRLYGFLSGELFF. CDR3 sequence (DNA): TGTGCCAGCAGGTTGTACGGGTTCCTCTCCGGGGAGCTGTTTTTT.